The source of this T cell receptor beta chain is a study of T cell responses to AZD1222 COVID-19 vaccine. Germline-derived CDR1 and CDR2 are SGHDN and FVKESK. The CDR3 is 14 residues long. Trimming removed 4 bases at V and 1 base at J, with 10 bases between. To note about this clone: Its antigen remains unknown.

Study-wide findings and caveats: Repertoire samples came only from after the peak T cell response. Clonal diversity was possibly underestimated, and the donors were mostly white British, with more females.

The table came from immunoSEQ multiplex PCR; TCRdb's copy has only in-frame clones and leaves some out. The sample lists about 140,000 clones; under 95% were seen once. This clonotype was sampled from an adult who received the MenACWY meningococcal vaccine as a control. The chain has TRBV14 and TRBJ2-5; D gene ambiguous. The sample consisted of peripheral blood, taken 28 days after the second dose of the MenACWY control vaccine. The CDR3 DNA sequence: TGTGCCAGCAGCCCCATCGGGCCCCAAGAGACCCAGTACTTC. Translated, it gives CASSPIGPQETQYF.